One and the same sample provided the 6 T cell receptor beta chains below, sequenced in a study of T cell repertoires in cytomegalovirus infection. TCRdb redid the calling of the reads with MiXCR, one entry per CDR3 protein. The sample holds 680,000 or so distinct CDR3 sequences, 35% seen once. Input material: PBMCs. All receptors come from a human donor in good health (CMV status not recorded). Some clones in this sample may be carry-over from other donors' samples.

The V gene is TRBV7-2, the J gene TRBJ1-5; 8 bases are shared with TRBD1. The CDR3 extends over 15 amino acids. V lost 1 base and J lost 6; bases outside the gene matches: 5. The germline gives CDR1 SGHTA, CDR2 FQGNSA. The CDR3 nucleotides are TGTGCCAGCAGCTTAGTTGGGACAGGCGGTCAGCCCCAGCATTTT. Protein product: CASSLVGTGGQPQHF. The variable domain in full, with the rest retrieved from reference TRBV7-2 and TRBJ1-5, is GAGVSQSPSNKVTEKGKDVELRCDPISGHTALYWYRQSLGQGLEFLIYFQGNSAPDKSGLPSDRFSAERTGGSVSTLTIQRTQQEDSAVYLCASSLVGTGGQPQHFGDGTRLSIL.

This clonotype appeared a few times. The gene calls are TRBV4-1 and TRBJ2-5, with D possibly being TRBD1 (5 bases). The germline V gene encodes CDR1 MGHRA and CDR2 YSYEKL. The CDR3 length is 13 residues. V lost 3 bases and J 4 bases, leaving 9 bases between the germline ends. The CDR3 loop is CASSHDSGETQYF. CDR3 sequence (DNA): TGCGCCAGCAGCCATGACAGTGGAGAGACCCAGTACTTC.

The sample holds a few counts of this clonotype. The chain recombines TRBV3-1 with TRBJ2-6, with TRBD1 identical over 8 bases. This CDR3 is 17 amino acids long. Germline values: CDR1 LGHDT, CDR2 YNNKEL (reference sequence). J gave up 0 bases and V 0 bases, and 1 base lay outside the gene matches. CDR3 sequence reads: CASSQDRGHSGANVLTF. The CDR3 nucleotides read TGTGCCAGCAGCCAAGACAGGGGGCACTCTGGGGCCAACGTCCTGACTTTC.

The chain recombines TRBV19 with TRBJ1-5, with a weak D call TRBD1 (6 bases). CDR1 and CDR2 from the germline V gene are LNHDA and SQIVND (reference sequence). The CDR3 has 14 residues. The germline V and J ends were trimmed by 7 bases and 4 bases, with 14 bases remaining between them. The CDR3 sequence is CASNLTGPNQPQHF. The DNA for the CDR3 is TGTGCCAGTAACCTAACAGGGCCAAATCAGCCCCAGCATTTT.

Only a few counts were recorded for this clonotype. Here the CDR3 reads CASSSPGTGQTNTGELFF. CDR3 nucleotides: TGTGCCAGCAGTTCCCCCGGGACAGGGCAAACGAACACCGGGGAGCTGTTTTTT. The chain employs TRBV7-9 and TRBJ2-2, with TRBD1 matching over 9 bases. This CDR3 spans 18 amino acids. The V gene end was trimmed by 6 bases and the J gene end by 0 bases; junction bases not matched to a gene: 11. CDR1 and CDR2 from the germline V gene are SEHNR and FQNEAQ (reference sequence).

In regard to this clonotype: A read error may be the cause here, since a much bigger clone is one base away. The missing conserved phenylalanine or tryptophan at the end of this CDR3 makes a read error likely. DNA of the CDR3: TGTGCCAGCAGCTTAAGGAAGGTCACGAGCGGGGTCTCCTACGAGCAGTACTTA. Translated: CASSLRKVTSGVSYEQYL. The chain recombines TRBV7-8 with TRBJ2-7, with TRBD2 matching 7 bases. The CDR3 consists of 18 residues. The trim removed 2 bases at V and 0 bases at J, leaving 13 bases unmatched. CDR1 and CDR2 from the germline V gene are SGHVS and FQNEAQ.